This T cell receptor (beta chain) was found in a study of T cells in localized non-small cell lung cancer. V shed 4 bases and J 6 bases; nucleotides not matched to a gene: 12. This CDR3 contains 16 residues. Germline V lookup: CDR1 SGHNT, CDR2 YENEEA. The sample holds many counts of this clone. Its target is not known. Findings and limits, study-wide: Of the tissues analyzed, uninvolved adjacent lung showed maximal T cell clonality, greater than tumor.

Libraries were prepared by immunoSEQ multiplex PCR; TCRdb keeps only in-frame clonotypes and omits some of them. This sample has roughly 3,400 clones, with around 21% found just once. This clonotype was obtained from a woman aged 40-69 years with stage III squamous cell lung carcinoma. The chain couples TRBV11-3 to TRBJ2-3, with TRBD1 identical over 8 bases. The material was lung tumor tissue, obtained before any cancer treatment. CDR3 sequence reads: CASSSPLTTGEDTQYF. For the CDR3, the DNA is TGTGCCAGCAGCTCTCCCTTAACGACAGGGGAGGATACGCAGTATTTT. The full variable domain, its missing parts supplied by reference TRBV11-3 and TRBJ2-3, is EAGVVQSPRYKIIEKKQPVAFWCNPISGHNTLYWYLQNLGQGPELLIRYENEEAVDDSQLPKDRFSAERLKGVDSTLKIQPAELGDSAVYLCASSSPLTTGEDTQYFGPGTRLTVL.